These 17 T cell receptor beta chains originate from one sample sequenced in a study of shared clonotypes between healthy human individuals. Data came from immunoSEQ multiplex PCR; TCRdb stores just in-frame clones and leaves some out. The data contain roughly 2,300,000 clones, 85% to 95% of them singletons. Sample: naive CD4+ T cells from PBMCs. As to subset: CD45RA+ positively selected. The receptor source for this set is a man younger than 35 in good health. Some clones in this sample may be carry-over from other donors' samples.

V is TRBV6-1 and J is TRBJ2-1; no reliable D call. This CDR3 is 12 amino acids long. Germline assignment: CDR1 MNHNS and CDR2 SASEGT. V was shortened by 5 bases and J by 3 bases, with 5 bases between the two germline ends. Written as DNA, the CDR3 is TGTGCCAGCAGTCCCCACTACAATGAGCAGTTCTTC. It translates to CASSPHYNEQFF.

CDR3 sequence: CASSSSGVTQYF. The CDR3, as DNA: TGTGCCAGCAGTTCGTCCGGGGTGACCCAGTACTTC. This sequence joins TRBV27 and TRBJ2-5, with D possibly being TRBD2 (5 bases). V was trimmed by 4 bases and J by 7 bases, leaving 10 bases between them. The CDR3 totals 12 residues. Germline CDR1 is MNHEY and CDR2 is SMNVEV (reference sequence).

The V call is TRBV5-6, the J call TRBJ1-4, with D tentatively TRBD1 (5 bases). V was pared by 7 bases and J by 0 bases, with 16 bases between. This CDR3 region has 16 residues. Looked up from germline, CDR1 is SGHDT and CDR2 is YYEEEE. This CDR3 reads CASDRGGTATNEKLFF. CDR3 bases: TGTGCCAGCGATAGAGGAGGGACTGCAACTAATGAAAAACTGTTTTTT. Variable domain in full (rest from reference TRBV5-6 and TRBJ1-4): DAGVTQSPTHLIKTRGQQVTLRCSPKSGHDTVSWYQQALGQGPQFIFQYYEEEERQRGNFPDRFSGHQFPNYSSELNVNALLLGDSALYLCASDRGGTATNEKLFFGSGTQLSVL.

This sequence joins TRBV6-5 and TRBJ2-7; D possibly matches TRBD1 or TRBD2 (5 bases each). CDR1 and CDR2 (germline): MNHEY, SVGAGI. The CDR3 totals 14 residues. Trimming pared 8 bases from V and 0 bases from J, leaving 14 bases between. CDR3 coding DNA: TGTGCCAGCCGAAGTGGGGGTAGCTCCTACGAGCAGTACTTC. It codes for CASRSGGSSYEQYF.

The rearrangement uses TRBV5-1 and TRBJ2-5, with 8 bases matching TRBD2. Germline V gene sequence: CDR1 SGHRS, CDR2 YFSETQ. The CDR3 totals 16 residues. V gave up 3 bases and J gave up 5 bases; unmatched junction bases: 12. The CDR3 region is CASSSGGATRGETQYF. In nucleotides, the CDR3 is TGCGCCAGCAGCTCCGGGGGGGCGACTAGAGGGGAGACCCAGTACTTC.

The J gene is TRBJ2-1, the V gene TRBV30; D gene uncertain. The CDR3 spans 15 residues. Germline CDR1 reads GTSNPN; CDR2 reads SVGIG (reference sequence). Trimming stripped 2 bases from V and 4 bases from J, with 15 bases between. CDR3 DNA: TGTGCCTGGAGTCAGCTGGTACCTTATTACAATGAGCAGTTCTTC. Protein product: CAWSQLVPYYNEQFF.

The rearrangement uses TRBV5-1 and TRBJ2-4, with D perhaps matching TRBD1 or TRBD2 (5 bases each). Germline V gene data show CDR1 as SGHRS and CDR2 as YFSETQ. This CDR3 region has 14 residues. V was clipped by 3 bases and J by 8 bases, with 15 bases between them. CDR3 DNA: TGCGCCAGCAGCTGGGGGTCGGGTGCGGACATTCAGTACTTC. It encodes CASSWGSGADIQYF.

Note on this clone: Other DNA sequences within the sample encode an identical CDR3. The chain combines TRBV28 with TRBJ1-5; D is perhaps TRBD1 (5 bases). Trimming removed 2 bases at V and 0 bases at J, with 5 bases between. Germline CDR1 reads MDHEN; CDR2 reads SYDVKM. This CDR3 is built from 14 residues. The DNA of the CDR3 is TGTGCCAGCAGTTTAGGGGGTAGCAATCAGCCCCAGCATTTT. Amino acid sequence: CASSLGGSNQPQHF. The entire variable domain, with the rest obtained from reference TRBV28 and TRBJ1-5, is as follows: DVKVTQSSRYLVKRTGEKVFLECVQDMDHENMFWYRQDPGLGLRLIYFSYDVKMKEKGDIPEGYSVSREKKERFSLILESASTNQTSMYLCASSLGGSNQPQHFGDGTRLSIL.

CDR3 coding DNA: TGTGCCAGTAGTACACGCCCCGGGGCGGGCCTCCCCTACGAGCAGTACTTC. This gives the protein CASSTRPGAGLPYEQYF. The chain links TRBV19 to TRBJ2-7, with D perhaps assigned TRBD1 or TRBD2 (5 bases each). The CDR3 is made up of 17 amino acids. V was cut by 4 bases and J by 2 bases, with 21 bases left in between. Germline loops: CDR1 LNHDA, CDR2 SQIVND (reference sequence).

About this clone: The identical CDR3 is also encoded by other nucleotide sequences in the sample. V and J are TRBV5-1 and TRBJ1-5, with 7 positions matching TRBD1. The germline gives CDR1 SGHRS, CDR2 YFSETQ. Unmatched junction bases numbered 6, after V lost 0 bases and J lost 6 bases. There are 15 residues in the CDR3. CDR3 loop: CASSLGGTAGQPQHF. The CDR3 DNA reads TGCGCCAGCAGCTTGGGTGGGACAGCTGGTCAGCCCCAGCATTTT.

V is TRBV6-5 and J is TRBJ1-6; D not resolved. This CDR3 has 14 amino acids. Germline values: CDR1 MNHEY, CDR2 SVGAGI. V was clipped by 5 bases and J by 8 bases, with 13 bases between them. CDR3 in amino acids: CASSTAGLYSPLHF. In DNA, the CDR3 is TGTGCCAGCAGTACGGCGGGCCTCTATTCACCCCTCCACTTT.

This clone was seen once. The sample has other DNA sequences that encode this CDR3 too. The rearrangement links TRBV18 to TRBJ2-5; D gene uncertain. This CDR3 has 13 amino acids. V lost 2 bases, J lost 5 bases, and 9 bases lay in between. Germline lookup yields CDR1 KGHSH and CDR2 LQKENI. CDR3: CASSPAPRETQYF. The CDR3 DNA sequence: TGTGCCAGCTCACCAGCGCCGAGGGAGACCCAGTACTTC.

V and J are TRBV28 and TRBJ1-5, with TRBD1 as a possible D gene (5 bases). CDR1 MDHEN and CDR2 SYDVKM come from the germline V gene. This CDR3 is 13 amino acids long. V lost 9 bases, J lost 9 bases, and 18 bases lay in between. CDR3 sequence: CASQGSSSGPQHF. As DNA, the CDR3 is TGTGCCAGTCAGGGTTCATCATCAGGGCCCCAGCATTTT.

The rearrangement joins TRBV19 to TRBJ2-7, with D possibly matching TRBD1 (7 bases). Trimming removed 3 bases from V and 4 bases from J, with 13 bases in between. Germline V gives CDR1 LNHDA, CDR2 SQIVND (reference sequence). This CDR3 comprises 14 residues. The CDR3 protein is CASSIRRGLYEQYF. The CDR3 DNA reads TGTGCCAGTAGTATTCGGAGGGGGCTTTACGAGCAGTACTTC.

V is TRBV4-1 and J is TRBJ2-7, with D tentatively TRBD2 (5 bases). V was clipped by 4 bases and J by 11 bases, with 18 bases between them. The CDR3 sequence is 13 residues long. Germline-derived CDR1 and CDR2 are MGHRA and YSYEKL. In DNA form, the CDR3 reads TGCGCCAGCAGCCCACGAGAGAGGGTGATGAAGTACTTC. Protein sequence: CASSPRERVMKYF.

The chain carries TRBV27 and TRBJ2-4; a weak D match, TRBD1 (6 bases). The CDR3 runs 15 residues. The V gene lost 6 bases and the J gene lost 0 bases, with 12 bases spanning the gap. Germline values: CDR1 MNHEY, CDR2 SMNVEV (reference sequence). In nucleotides, the CDR3 is TGTGCCAGCAGGCCATTACAGGGAGCCAAAAACATTCAGTACTTC. Amino acids: CASRPLQGAKNIQYF.

V usage is TRBV19 and J usage is TRBJ2-1; tentative D call: TRBD1 (6 bases). The CDR3 contains 15 residues. Per germline, CDR1 LNHDA and CDR2 SQIVND (reference sequence). V lost 3 bases and J lost 5, with 14 bases in between. Written as DNA, the CDR3 is TGTGCCAGTAGTATGCTTCAGGGGCACAACAATGAGCAGTTCTTC. Residues: CASSMLQGHNNEQFF.